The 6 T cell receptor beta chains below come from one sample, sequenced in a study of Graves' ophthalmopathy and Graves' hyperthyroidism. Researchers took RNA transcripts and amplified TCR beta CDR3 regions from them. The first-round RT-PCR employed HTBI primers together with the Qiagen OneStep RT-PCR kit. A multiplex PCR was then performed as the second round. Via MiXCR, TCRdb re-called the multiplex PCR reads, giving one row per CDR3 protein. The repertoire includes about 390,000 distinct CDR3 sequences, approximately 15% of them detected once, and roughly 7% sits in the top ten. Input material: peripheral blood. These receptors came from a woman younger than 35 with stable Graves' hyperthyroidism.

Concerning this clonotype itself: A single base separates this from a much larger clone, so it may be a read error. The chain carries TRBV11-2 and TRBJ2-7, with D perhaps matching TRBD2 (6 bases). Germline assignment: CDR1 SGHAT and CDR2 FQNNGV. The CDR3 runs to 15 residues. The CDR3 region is CASNLDLARAYEQYF. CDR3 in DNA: TGTGCCAGCAACTTAGATCTAGCGAGAGCCTACGAGCAGTACTTC. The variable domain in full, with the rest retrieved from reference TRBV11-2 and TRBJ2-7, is EAGVAQSPRYKIIEKRQSVAFWCNPISGHATLYWYQQILGQGPKLLIQFQNNGVVDDSQLPKDRFSAERLKGVDSTLKIQPAKLEDSAVYLCASNLDLARAYEQYFGPGTRLTVT.

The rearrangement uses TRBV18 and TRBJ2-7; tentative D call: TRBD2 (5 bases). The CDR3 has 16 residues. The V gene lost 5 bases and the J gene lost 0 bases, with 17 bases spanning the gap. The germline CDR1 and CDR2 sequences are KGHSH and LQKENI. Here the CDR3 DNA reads TGTGCCAGCTCATTCAGGAGCGGAACCCCCTCCTACGAGCAGTACTTC. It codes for CASSFRSGTPSYEQYF. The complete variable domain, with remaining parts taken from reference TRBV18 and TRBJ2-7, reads NAGVMQNPRHLVRRRGQEARLRCSPMKGHSHVYWYRQLPEEGLKFMVYLQKENIIDESGMPKERFSAEFPKEGPSILRIQQVVRGDSAAYFCASSFRSGTPSYEQYFGPGTRLTVT.

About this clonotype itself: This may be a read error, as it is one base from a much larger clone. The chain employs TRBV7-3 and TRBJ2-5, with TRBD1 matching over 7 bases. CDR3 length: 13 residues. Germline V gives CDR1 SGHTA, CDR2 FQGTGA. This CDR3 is CVSSLRGHETQYF. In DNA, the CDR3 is TGTGTCAGCAGCTTAAGGGGGCACGAGACCCAGTACTTC.

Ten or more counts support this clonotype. CDR3 nucleotide sequence: TGTGCCAGCAGTACCGAGAGGGTCGAGACCCAGTACTTC. Translating gives CASSTERVETQYF. The V and J genes are TRBV28 and TRBJ2-5, with D possibly matching TRBD2 (5 bases). The germline V gene encodes CDR1 MDHEN and CDR2 SYDVKM. The CDR3 covers 13 residues. V was pared by 5 bases and J by 5 bases, with 12 bases between. The complete variable domain, with remaining parts taken from reference TRBV28 and TRBJ2-5, reads DVKVTQSSRYLVKRTGEKVFLECVQDMDHENMFWYRQDPGLGLRLIYFSYDVKMKEKGDIPEGYSVSREKKERFSLILESASTNQTSMYLCASSTERVETQYFGPGTRLLVL.

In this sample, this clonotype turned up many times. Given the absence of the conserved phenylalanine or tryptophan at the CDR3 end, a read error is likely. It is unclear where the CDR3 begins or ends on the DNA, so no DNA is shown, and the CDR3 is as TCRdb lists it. CDR3 sequence reads: CASSTGRPDLL. The chain couples TRBV6-1 to TRBJ1-2; TRBD1, the D gene given by the table, was not confirmed from the DNA. The CDR3 totals 11 residues, both ends included. Germline-derived CDR1 and CDR2 are MNHNS and SASEGT.

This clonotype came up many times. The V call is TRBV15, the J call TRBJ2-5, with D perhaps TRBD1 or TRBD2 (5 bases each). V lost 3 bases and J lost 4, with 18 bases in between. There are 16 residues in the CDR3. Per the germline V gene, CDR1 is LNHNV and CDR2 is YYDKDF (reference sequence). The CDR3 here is CATSSLGLGSRETQYF. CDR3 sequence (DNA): TGTGCCACCAGCAGCCTGGGGCTAGGGAGTCGAGAGACCCAGTACTTC.